This record looks at one T cell receptor beta chain sequence and its context. Its matching antigen is unknown. TCRdb's copy holds only in-frame clones and misses some; the assay was immunoSEQ multiplex PCR. The data hold 33,000 or so clones, with just over 85% observed a single time. This entry is derived from a study of stem cell transplantation in POMP-related autoinflammatory disease. Study overall: Defective thymoproteasomes were hypothesized to impair CD8+ T-cell positive selection. Before transplant: CD4+ naive skewing, low CD8+ proportions, reduced cytokine secretion.

The V gene end was trimmed by 4 bases and the J gene end by 4 bases; junction bases not matched to a gene: 5. There are 14 residues in the CDR3. The germline V gene has CDR1 SGHRS and CDR2 YFSETQ. Findings and limits, study-wide: Fewer unique TRB V-J gene pairings were identified in patients with PRAID.

The sequenced sample was CD4+ T cells from PBMCs, obtained before stem cell transplantation. The sequence was collected from a human donor with POMP-related autoinflammation and immune dysregulation (PRAID). The J gene is TRBJ1-5, the V gene TRBV5-1; 7 bases map to TRBD1. The CDR3 bases are TGCGCCAGCAGCATCGGGACAGCTAATCAGCCCCAGCATTTT. Translating it yields CASSIGTANQPQHF.